A single sample gave rise to the 20 T cell receptor beta chains below, sequenced in a study of T cell responses to AZD1222 COVID-19 vaccine. Profiling relied on immunoSEQ multiplex PCR, and the TCRdb table lists in-frame clones only, not all of them. Here the sample spans around 130,000 clones, 80% to 95% being singletons. Sequenced material: peripheral blood, taken 28 days after the second AZD1222 dose. The receptors stem from an adult who received the AZD1222 COVID-19 vaccine.

The chain uses TRBV7-2 and TRBJ2-1; D tentatively reads TRBD1 or TRBD2 (5 bases each). In germline, CDR1 is SGHTA, CDR2 FQGNSA. V lost 6 bases to trimming and J lost 6 bases, with 18 bases between them. The CDR3 spans 15 residues. For the CDR3, the DNA is TGTGCCAGCAGGATCCCGGGACGCGCGGGCAATGAGCAGTTCTTC. This codes for CASRIPGRAGNEQFF.

The chain recombines TRBV7-2 with TRBJ1-5; perhaps TRBD1 as D (6 bases). This CDR3 contains 13 residues. Trimming left V 2 bases short and J 7 bases short, with 9 bases between. CDR1 is SGHTA and CDR2 is FQGNSA in the germline V gene. CDR3 amino acids: CASSLNRDQPQHF. DNA for the CDR3: TGTGCCAGCAGCTTAAACAGGGACCAGCCCCAGCATTTT.

DNA of the CDR3: TGTGCCAGCAGTTTAACTTCACAGGGGAACACTGAAGCTTTCTTT. Amino acids: CASSLTSQGNTEAFF. The chain couples TRBV28 to TRBJ1-1; TRBD1 is a possible D gene (6 bases). The length of the CDR3 is 15 residues. The V end lost 2 bases, the J end lost 1 base, and 11 bases lay between the germline ends. CDR1 and CDR2 from the germline V gene are MDHEN and SYDVKM.

This rearrangement joins TRBV28 to TRBJ2-5; tentatively, D is TRBD1 (6 bases). Germline CDR1 MDHEN, CDR2 SYDVKM. Deletions cut 5 bases from V and 4 bases from J, with 14 bases between. The CDR3 covers 14 residues. CDR3: CASSLPGRGETQYF. The DNA of the CDR3 is TGTGCCAGCAGTCTCCCAGGCAGGGGAGAGACCCAGTACTTC.

CDR3 sequence (DNA): TGTGCCAGTAGCCATTCTACGGGACACCTGAACACCGGGGAGCTGTTTTTT. It yields the protein CASSHSTGHLNTGELFF. The V and J genes are TRBV19 and TRBJ2-2, with a weak D call TRBD1 (6 bases). The CDR3 extends over 17 amino acids. Germline V gene lookup returns CDR1 LNHDA and CDR2 SQIVND (reference sequence). Trimming cost V 6 bases and J 1 base, with 18 bases left between them.

The chain couples TRBV7-8 to TRBJ2-2; unclear D gene. Germline V lookup: CDR1 SGHVS, CDR2 FQNEAQ. Trimming cost V 4 bases and J 1 base, with 7 bases left between them. The CDR3 has 14 amino acids. The CDR3 nucleotides read TGTGCCAGCAGCTCCGGTTTGAACACCGGGGAGCTGTTTTTT. Its protein product is CASSSGLNTGELFF.

This clone was recorded once. The CDR3 DNA sequence: TGCGCCAGCAGCCAAGAGAAATGGGGTTCTGAAGCTTTCTTT. It specifies CASSQEKWGSEAFF. The gene calls are TRBV4-1 and TRBJ1-1; D not resolved. The length of the CDR3 is 14 residues. Germline CDR1 and CDR2: MGHRA and YSYEKL. Trimming cost V 0 bases and J 6 bases, with 11 bases left between them.

The chain couples TRBV4-3 to TRBJ1-4; D unclear. V shed 0 bases and J shed 0 bases, with 8 bases lying between them. CDR3 size: 16 residues. Germline values: CDR1 LGHNA, CDR2 YSLEER. The CDR3 spells CASSQDTAATNEKLFF. Here the CDR3 DNA reads TGCGCCAGCAGCCAAGATACAGCAGCAACTAATGAAAAACTGTTTTTT.

The chain is built from TRBV3-1 (or the pseudogene TRBV3-2) and TRBJ2-1; D gene ambiguous. CDR1 is LGHDT and CDR2 is YNNKEL in the germline V gene (reference sequence). The CDR3 loop spans 15 amino acids. The ends were cut back, 1 base at V and 8 bases at J, with 15 bases in the middle. The CDR3 DNA reads TGTGCCAGCAGCCAAGTCATTTTTAGCTTGGATGAGCAGTTCTTC. Translation: CASSQVIFSLDEQFF.

The rearrangement uses TRBV5-8 and TRBJ1-1; tentative D call: TRBD1 (6 bases). The CDR3 consists of 14 residues. The germline V and J ends were trimmed by 5 bases and 0 bases, with 11 bases remaining between them. Germline V CDR1 and CDR2: SGHTS, YDEGEE. The CDR3: CASREGTLNTEAFF. CDR3 DNA sequence: TGTGCCAGCAGGGAAGGGACACTGAACACTGAAGCTTTCTTT.

The chain employs TRBV10-3 and TRBJ2-5, with D perhaps matching TRBD1 or TRBD2 (6 bases each). CDR1 and CDR2 (germline): ENHRY, SYGVKD. V was trimmed by 7 bases and J by 5 bases, leaving 14 bases between them. This CDR3 is 13 amino acids long. CDR3 amino acids: CAITDGGRETQYF. As DNA, the CDR3 is TGTGCCATCACCGATGGGGGGCGGGAGACCCAGTACTTC.

The V gene is TRBV6-1, the J gene TRBJ1-1; the match to TRBD1 covers 8 bases. Trimming removed 5 bases from V and 1 base from J; junction bases left unmatched: 6. CDR3 length: 15 residues. Germline CDR1 is MNHNS and CDR2 is SASEGT. Here the CDR3 DNA reads TGTGCCAGCAGTCACCGACAGGGGAAGAACACTGAAGCTTTCTTT. This translates into CASSHRQGKNTEAFF.

The J gene is TRBJ2-3, the V gene TRBV5-4; 8 bases line up with TRBD2. Germline CDR1 and CDR2: SGHNT and YYREEE (reference sequence). CDR3 size: 15 residues. Trimming took 4 bases from V and 4 from J; bases not matched to a gene: 8. The CDR3 here is CASSISGSGSDTQYF. Here the CDR3 DNA reads TGTGCCAGCAGCATAAGCGGGAGTGGGTCAGATACGCAGTATTTT.

CDR3 sequence: CASSQDPEGGELFF. In DNA form, the CDR3 reads TGCGCCAGCAGCCAAGATCCGGAGGGAGGGGAGCTGTTTTTT. V usage is TRBV4-1 and J usage is TRBJ2-2; the D gene is possibly TRBD2 (6 bases). V lost 0 bases, J lost 8 bases, and 10 bases lay in between. Germline-derived CDR1 and CDR2 are MGHRA and YSYEKL. The CDR3 length is 14 residues.

The rearrangement links TRBV2 to TRBJ1-1; D is unresolved. This CDR3 spans 15 amino acids. The V end was cut by 1 base, the J end by 3 bases, with 12 bases between. The germline gives CDR1 SNHLY, CDR2 FYNNEI. The CDR3: CASSEEGGSYTEAFF. The DNA for the CDR3 is TGTGCCAGCAGTGAAGAAGGCGGAAGTTACACTGAAGCTTTCTTT.

This chain connects TRBV27 to TRBJ2-3; D remains unclear. The CDR3 has 14 residues. Germline V gene lookup returns CDR1 MNHEY and CDR2 SMNVEV (reference sequence). Trimming shortened V by 3 bases and J by 2 bases, and 9 bases separated the two germline ends. The CDR3 here is CASSLRQSTDTQYF. The CDR3 nucleotides are TGTGCCAGCAGTTTGAGGCAGTCCACAGATACGCAGTATTTT.

This clone turned up a few times. This chain connects TRBV11-2 to TRBJ2-3; D gene uncertain. V was cut by 5 bases and J by 5 bases, with 5 bases left in between. CDR1 is SGHAT, CDR2 FQNNGV, per germline. The CDR3 sequence is 11 residues long. This chain's CDR3 is CASSNRDTQYF. DNA of the CDR3: TGTGCCAGCAGCAATCGAGATACGCAGTATTTT.

J is TRBJ1-5 and V is TRBV19; 9 bases fit TRBD1. The V segment lost 7 bases and the J segment 2 bases; nucleotides outside the gene matches: 6. Germline CDR1 and CDR2: LNHDA and SQIVND (reference sequence). This CDR3 region has 15 residues. CDR3 sequence: CASTWDRERNQPQHF. The CDR3 DNA reads TGTGCCAGTACCTGGGACAGGGAGCGCAATCAGCCCCAGCATTTT.

This chain links TRBV7-8 with TRBJ2-5; D is ambiguous. The V and J ends lost 5 bases and 1 base respectively, with 5 bases between them. Per the germline V gene, CDR1 is SGHVS and CDR2 is FQNEAQ. The CDR3 covers 12 residues. CDR3 DNA: TGTGCCAGCAGCCGGCTCCAAGAGACCCAGTACTTC. This gives the protein CASSRLQETQYF.

This chain connects TRBV12-3 or TRBV12-4 to TRBJ1-2, with D possibly TRBD1 on 5 matching bases. The germline V and J ends were trimmed by 7 bases and 4 bases, with 13 bases remaining between them. CDR3 length equals 13 residues. This chain's CDR3 is CASTRAGLYGYTF. CDR3 bases: TGTGCCAGCACCCGAGCAGGGCTCTATGGCTACACCTTC.